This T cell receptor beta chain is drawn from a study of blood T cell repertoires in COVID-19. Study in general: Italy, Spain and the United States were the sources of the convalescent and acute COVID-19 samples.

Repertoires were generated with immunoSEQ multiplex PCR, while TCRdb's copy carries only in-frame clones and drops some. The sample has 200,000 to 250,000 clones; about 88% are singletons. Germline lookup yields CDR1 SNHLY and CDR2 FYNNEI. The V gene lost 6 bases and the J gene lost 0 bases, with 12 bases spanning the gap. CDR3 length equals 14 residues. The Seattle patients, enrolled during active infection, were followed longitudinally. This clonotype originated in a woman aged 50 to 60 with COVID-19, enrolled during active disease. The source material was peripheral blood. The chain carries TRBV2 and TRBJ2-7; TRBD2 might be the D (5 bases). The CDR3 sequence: CASRSVSGSYEQYF. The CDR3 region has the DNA TGTGCCAGCAGGTCCGTCAGCGGCTCCTACGAGCAGTACTTC.